The 24 T cell receptor beta chains below all came from one sample that was sequenced in a study of prognosis after radiotherapy for stage I lung cancer. CDR3 of TCR beta was amplified from genomic DNA via a two-round multiplex PCR. Each TRBV and TRBJ gene had its own primer in the first PCR round. TCRdb re-derived calls from the multiplex PCR reads in MiXCR, one entry per CDR3 protein. The profile covers around 26,000 distinct CDR3 sequences, with around 30% appearing a single time and roughly a third taken by the ten largest. Sequences were derived from PBMCs, sampled before or after stereotactic body radiation therapy (not recorded which). All receptors derive from a donor aged 50 or older with non-small cell lung cancer.

This clonotype was seen at least ten times. The chain is built from TRBV29-1 and TRBJ2-5; 11 nucleotides line up with TRBD1. This CDR3 is 15 amino acids long. In germline, CDR1 is SQVTM, CDR2 ANQGSEA. Trimming removed 0 bases from V and 5 bases from J; junction bases left unmatched: 5. CDR3 DNA: TGCAGCGTTGAAGAGGACAGGGGGCGGGCGGAGACCCAGTACTTC. Its protein product is CSVEEDRGRAETQYF.

As concerns this clonotype: A clone one base away is much larger, so this may be a read error. The J gene is TRBJ2-2, the V gene TRBV6-1; TRBD2 aligns across 8 bases. The CDR3 is 18 residues long. Germline CDR1 MNHNS, CDR2 SASEGT. V dropped 2 bases and J dropped 4; count of bases not matched to a gene: 12. The CDR3 sequence: CASSEWRGAGFGTGELFF. DNA of the CDR3: TGTGCCAGCAGTGAATGGCGGGGGGCTGGGTTTGGCACCGGGGAGCTGTTTTTT.

The V gene is TRBV6-1, the J gene TRBJ2-7; D is perhaps TRBD2 (5 bases). The CDR3 is 13 amino acids. V was shortened by 4 bases and J by 9 bases, with 16 bases between the two germline ends. Germline values: CDR1 MNHNS, CDR2 SASEGT. The CDR3 region has the DNA TGTGCCAGCAGTGGATCCCCGCTAGCTGTGCAGTACTTC. Residues: CASSGSPLAVQYF.

This clonotype occurred many times. The chain joins TRBV13 to TRBJ2-1; perhaps TRBD2 as D (6 bases). This CDR3 is built from 15 residues. Germline V gene data show CDR1 as PRHDT and CDR2 as FYEKMQ (reference sequence). Between the trimmed V and J ends, which lost 4 bases and 4 bases, there was a span of 14 bases. The CDR3 sequence: CASSSGRDSYNEQFF. CDR3 in DNA: TGTGCCAGCAGCTCCGGGCGGGACTCTTACAATGAGCAGTTCTTC.

This clonotype has only a few counts. This chain joins TRBV27 and TRBJ2-5, with 7 bases matching TRBD2. CDR3 length: 14 residues. V lost 4 bases to trimming and J lost 5 bases; unmatched junction nucleotides: 7. Germline V gene data show CDR1 as MNHEY and CDR2 as SMNVEV (reference sequence). Here the CDR3 reads CASSWGRGVETQYF. The CDR3 DNA sequence: TGTGCCAGCAGTTGGGGGAGGGGTGTCGAGACCCAGTACTTC.

This clonotype is medium-sized (0.01 to 0.1%) in the sample. This chain uses TRBV28 with TRBJ1-2, with D perhaps matching TRBD1 (6 bases). Trimming took 6 bases from V and 3 from J, leaving 14 bases between them. The CDR3 length is 14 residues. Germline V gene lookup returns CDR1 MDHEN and CDR2 SYDVKM. The CDR3 DNA reads as TGTGCCAGCAGGAAACAGGGAGTAGACTATGGCTACACCTTC. It codes for CASRKQGVDYGYTF.

This clonotype has a count of ten or more. This chain connects TRBV30 to TRBJ2-1; 13 bases match TRBD2. The trim removed 3 bases at V and 15 bases at J, leaving 8 bases unmatched. CDR1 and CDR2 from the germline V gene are GTSNPN and SVGIG (reference sequence). The CDR3 has 13 residues. The CDR3 sequence is CAWSGTSGVHGFF. For the CDR3, the DNA is TGTGCCTGGAGCGGGACTAGCGGGGTCCATGGGTTCTTC.

This clonotype is classed as medium-sized. The V and J genes are TRBV5-4 and TRBJ2-7, with D possibly being TRBD1 or TRBD2 (5 bases each). Trimming left V 3 bases short and J 0 bases short, with 10 bases between. Germline V gives CDR1 SGHNT, CDR2 YYREEE (reference sequence). The CDR3 is made up of 14 amino acids. The CDR3 here is CASSYRDGSYEQYF. The CDR3 DNA reads TGTGCCAGCAGCTATAGGGACGGCTCCTACGAGCAGTACTTC.

This clonotype has more than one count but fewer than ten. A much larger clone is a single base away; this may be a read error. As DNA, the CDR3 is TGTGCCAGTAGTATAGTAGCCGAAGAAGAGCAGTACTTC. Translation: CASSIVAEEEQYF. The chain uses TRBV19 and TRBJ2-7; D unclear. This CDR3 is built from 13 residues. Trimming pared 1 base from V and 7 bases from J, leaving 11 bases between. Germline CDR1 and CDR2: LNHDA and SQIVND (reference sequence).

This clonotype was seen once. CDR3 sequence: CASSYGGVEAFF. CDR3 nucleotides: TGTGCCAGCAGTTACGGCGGGGTGGAAGCTTTCTTT. The rearrangement links TRBV6-5 to TRBJ1-1; the D is unclear. The CDR3 is made up of 12 amino acids. CDR1 MNHEY and CDR2 SVGAGI come from the germline V gene. The V and J ends lost 2 bases and 8 bases respectively, with 9 bases between them.

Note on this clonotype: A read error is likely here: a far larger clone is one base away. The chain is built from TRBV6-9 and TRBJ2-7; 7 nucleotides agree with TRBD1. The CDR3 contains 16 residues. Germline V CDR1 and CDR2: MNHGY, SVAAGI. The CDR3, as DNA: TGTGCCAGCAGTTACTCTGGGACAGCAACTTCCTACGAGCATTACTTC. Amino acids: CASSYSGTATSYEHYF.

V gene TRBV5-1 combines with J gene TRBJ1-1; TRBD1 matches 7 bases. This CDR3 spans 17 amino acids. Germline V gene lookup returns CDR1 SGHRS and CDR2 YFSETQ. The V gene end was trimmed by 3 bases and the J gene end by 1 base; junction bases not matched to a gene: 12. The CDR3 here is CASSSNGTEKQNTEAFF. The CDR3 bases are TGCGCCAGCAGCTCAAACGGGACAGAAAAACAGAACACTGAAGCTTTCTTT.

This clonotype occurred many times. The genes are TRBV6-4 and TRBJ2-2, with D perhaps TRBD2 (7 bases). Germline V CDR1 and CDR2: MRHNA, SNTAGT. Between the trimmed V and J ends, which lost 5 bases and 0 bases, there was a span of 16 bases. CDR3 length: 17 amino acids. CDR3: CASSYWGRGANTGELFF. The CDR3 region has the DNA TGTGCCAGCAGTTACTGGGGGAGGGGGGCGAACACCGGGGAGCTGTTTTTT.

J is TRBJ2-1 and V is TRBV7-9; TRBD2 is a possible D gene (6 bases). V was cut by 5 bases and J by 7 bases, with 12 bases left in between. The CDR3 runs to 13 residues. In germline, CDR1 is SEHNR, CDR2 FQNEAQ (reference sequence). The CDR3 DNA is TGTGCCAGCAGCAGCAGGGAGGCGAATGAGCAGTTCTTC. Translating it yields CASSSREANEQFF.

This clonotype has at least ten counts. The rearrangement links TRBV7-9 to TRBJ1-1; D gene ambiguous. The CDR3 runs to 11 residues. Trimming took off 5 bases at V and 6 bases at J, with 7 bases between the two ends. Germline assignment: CDR1 SEHNR and CDR2 FQNEAQ (reference sequence). CDR3 residues: CASSREAEAFF. Written as DNA, the CDR3 is TGTGCCAGCAGCCGTGAAGCTGAAGCTTTCTTT.

This clonotype showed up many times. The CDR3 region is CSARDPGTNYGYTF. CDR3 bases: TGCAGTGCTAGAGATCCAGGAACTAACTATGGCTACACCTTC. This chain connects TRBV20-1 to TRBJ1-2; D is ambiguous. The V end lost 0 bases, the J end lost 0 bases, and 8 bases lay between the germline ends. Germline CDR1 and CDR2: DFQATT and SNEGSKA (reference sequence). This CDR3 has 14 amino acids.

Details on this clonotype: Given a much more abundant clone one base away, this may be a read error. The chain combines TRBV7-2 with TRBJ2-5; 15 nucleotides line up with TRBD2. This CDR3 spans 17 amino acids. After removal of 5 bases from V and 5 bases from J, the junction contained 9 bases not matched to a gene. The germline V gene has CDR1 SGHTA and CDR2 FQGNSA. The CDR3 reads CASSPGTSGGWLETQYF. The CDR3 DNA sequence: TGTGCCAGCAGCCCAGGGACTAGCGGGGGGTGGTTGGAGACCCAGTACTTC.

This clonotype occurred many times. The rearrangement links TRBV5-1 to TRBJ1-5; D unresolved. The ends were cut back, 2 bases at V and 5 bases at J, with 8 bases in the middle. Germline V gives CDR1 SGHRS, CDR2 YFSETQ. The CDR3 is made up of 13 amino acids. This CDR3 reads CASSLTGDQPQHF. In DNA form, the CDR3 reads TGCGCCAGCAGCTTAACGGGTGATCAGCCCCAGCATTTT.

In this sample, this clonotype turned up many times. The rearrangement uses TRBV6-1 and TRBJ1-2, with D unclear. CDR3 length equals 17 residues. Looked up from germline, CDR1 is MNHNS and CDR2 is SASEGT. V shed 6 bases and J shed 0 bases, with 20 bases lying between them. In nucleotides, the CDR3 is TGTGCCAGCAGCGGATGGGTTCAGGCATCAGCTAACTATGGCTACACCTTC. Translating gives CASSGWVQASANYGYTF.

The table lists this clonotype with many counts. V usage is TRBV5-1 and J usage is TRBJ2-4; D unresolved. Germline V lookup: CDR1 SGHRS, CDR2 YFSETQ. The CDR3 consists of 15 residues. V lost 4 bases and J lost 0, with 11 bases in between. CDR3 residues: CASSVWALAKNIQYF. The CDR3 DNA follows: TGCGCCAGCAGCGTCTGGGCCCTAGCCAAAAACATTCAGTACTTC. The entire variable domain, with the rest obtained from reference TRBV5-1 and TRBJ2-4, is as follows: KAGVTQTPRYLIKTRGQQVTLSCSPISGHRSVSWYQQTPGQGLQFLFEYFSETQRNKGNFPGRFSGRQFSNSRSEMNVSTLELGDSALYLCASSVWALAKNIQYFGAGTRLSVL.

Notes on this clonotype: This likely traces to a read error, being one base from a far larger clone. The chain is built from TRBV6-6 and TRBJ1-5; no reliable D call. Germline values: CDR1 MNHNY, CDR2 SVGAGI (reference sequence). The CDR3 is 14 amino acids. The CDR3 bases are TGTGCCAGCAGTTACTCGGTGGGCAATCATCCCCAGCATTTT. The encoded protein is CASSYSVGNHPQHF.

This clonotype was observed many times. CDR3 residues: CASSDGFLKSNTEAFF. In DNA form, the CDR3 reads TGTGCCAGCAGCGACGGGTTCCTAAAATCGAACACTGAAGCTTTCTTT. The chain uses TRBV13 and TRBJ1-1; D uncertain. The CDR3 length is 16 residues. Germline-derived CDR1 and CDR2 are PRHDT and FYEKMQ (reference sequence). The V and J ends lost 5 bases and 1 base respectively, with 17 bases between them. The whole variable domain, remainder taken from reference TRBV13 and TRBJ1-1, is AAGVIQSPRHLIKEKRETATLKCYPIPRHDTVYWYQQGPGQDPQFLISFYEKMQSDKGSIPDRFSAQQFSDYHSELNMSSLELGDSALYFCASSDGFLKSNTEAFFGQGTRLTVV.

Notes on this clonotype: A far larger clone is just one base off, so this is likely a read error. The V gene is TRBV30, the J gene TRBJ2-5; no reliable D call. The better agreement between TRBJ2-1 and the DNA end casts doubt on the J call. Germline CDR1 GTSNPN, CDR2 SVGIG (reference sequence). CDR3 length equals 15 residues. In DNA form, the CDR3 reads TGTGCCTGGAGTGTTTGTAGCAATAGTGTCAATGAGCAGTTCTTC. As protein: CAWSVCSNSVNEQFF.

On this clonotype: A read error is likely, as this CDR3 ends without the conserved phenylalanine or tryptophan. The DNA is omitted, as the CDR3 cannot be located on it reliably, and the CDR3 follows TCRdb's listing. The J gene is TRBJ2-1, the V gene TRBV4-1; the table's D call, TRBD2, was not checked against the DNA. The CDR3 is 17 residues long, counting both termini. The germline V gene has CDR1 MGHRA and CDR2 YSYEKL. CDR3 region: CASSHPVSGSRYNERFL.